The T cell receptor (beta chain) described here comes from a study of patients and donors after allogeneic stem cell transplantation. Each CDR3 protein gets one entry after TCRdb re-called the RT-PCR reads with MiXCR. The data contain roughly 230,000 distinct CDR3 sequences, 11% to 15% of them singletons. This clonotype has more than one count but fewer than ten. The V end lost 0 bases, the J end lost 4 bases, and 12 bases lay between the germline ends. The CDR3 loop spans 15 amino acids. Germline lookup yields CDR1 MNHEY and CDR2 SVGEGT. V and J are TRBV6-2 or TRBV6-3 and TRBJ1-2; no definite D call. Sample: blood, either unsorted or a sorted T cell fraction (not recorded which). The receptor was derived from a human donor who was either an allogeneic HSCT recipient or a stem cell or donor lymphocyte infusion donor (not recorded which). It is not recorded whose cells these are; they may come from a transplant donor. The CDR3 is CASSYSTVFGYGYTF. Here the CDR3 DNA reads TGTGCCAGCAGTTACTCGACGGTTTTTGGCTATGGCTACACCTTC.